The 21 T cell receptor beta chains below come from one sample, sequenced in a study of cytomegalovirus exposure and HLA in healthy donors. The PCR had 60 Vbeta and 13 Jbeta primers. Here immunoSEQ multiplex PCR was the method, and the copy in TCRdb shows in-frame clones only, minus some. The data contain about 180,000 clones, around 84% of them singletons. The sequencing input was PBMCs. These TCRs come from a girl aged 2 to 10 in good health and CMV-seropositive.

The V call is TRBV6-4, the J call TRBJ1-5; 9 positions match TRBD1. This CDR3 has 15 residues. The germline CDR1 and CDR2 sequences are MRHNA and SNTAGT. The V gene end was trimmed by 4 bases and the J gene end by 7 bases; junction bases not matched to a gene: 8. CDR3 sequence (DNA): TGTGCCAGCAGTGGGACAGGGGAAGGTGGGCAGCCCCAGCATTTT. Translating it yields CASSGTGEGGQPQHF.

The rearrangement links TRBV4-1 to TRBJ1-4; a weak D match, TRBD1 (6 bases). The CDR3 runs to 13 residues. Germline V gives CDR1 MGHRA, CDR2 YSYEKL. Trimming shortened V by 5 bases and J by 7 bases, and 11 bases separated the two germline ends. CDR3 nucleotides: TGCGCCAGCAGCTTAAGGGGGGGTGAAAAACTGTTTTTT. This encodes CASSLRGGEKLFF.

The rearrangement uses TRBV4-2 and TRBJ2-7; D might be TRBD2 (6 bases). The CDR3 totals 16 residues. V lost 0 bases and J lost 6, with 18 bases in between. Germline loops: CDR1 LGHNA, CDR2 YNFKEQ. The DNA of the CDR3 is TGTGCCAGCAGCCAAGACGTGGGGGGAGAGTTCGGCGAGCAGTACTTC. It codes for CASSQDVGGEFGEQYF.

This chain links TRBV28 with TRBJ1-1; no clear D gene. V was clipped by 4 bases and J by 10 bases, with 7 bases between them. The CDR3 is 10 residues long. Per the germline V gene, CDR1 is MDHEN and CDR2 is SYDVKM. CDR3 in DNA: TGTGCCAGCAGTTCTATGTTAGCTTTCTTT. Translated: CASSSMLAFF. Based on the CDR3 plus reference TRBV28 and TRBJ1-1, the full variable domain is DVKVTQSSRYLVKRTGEKVFLECVQDMDHENMFWYRQDPGLGLRLIYFSYDVKMKEKGDIPEGYSVSREKKERFSLILESASTNQTSMYLCASSSMLAFFGQGTRLTVV.

The gene calls are TRBV21-1 and TRBJ2-1; TRBD1, as called in the table, went unchecked against the DNA. TRBV21-1 is deemed a pseudogene. This CDR3 spans 13 amino acids. In nucleotides, the CDR3 is TGTGCCAGCAGCCACATACAGTACAATGAGCAGTTCTTC. Its protein product is CASSHIQYNEQFF.

The V and J genes are TRBV6-1 and TRBJ1-5, with D possibly TRBD1 on 6 matching bases. Looked up from germline, CDR1 is MNHNS and CDR2 is SASEGT. The V end was cut by 6 bases, the J end by 5 bases, with 14 bases between. This CDR3 has 14 residues. The CDR3 reads CASSETGPYQPQHF. CDR3 sequence (DNA): TGTGCCAGCAGCGAAACAGGGCCCTATCAGCCCCAGCATTTT.

The genes are TRBV30 and TRBJ2-7; D perhaps matches TRBD1 (5 bases). Germline lookup yields CDR1 GTSNPN and CDR2 SVGIG (reference sequence). V shed 7 bases and J shed 2 bases, with 9 bases lying between them. This CDR3 region has 11 residues. The CDR3 DNA reads TGTGCCTCAAGGGGCCCCTACGAGCAGTACTTC. Translating it yields CASRGPYEQYF.

The V and J genes are TRBV6-5 and TRBJ2-1, with TRBD2 matching 7 bases. Per germline, CDR1 MNHEY and CDR2 SVGAGI. The CDR3 spans 14 residues. With V trimmed by 6 bases and J by 1 base, 3 bases remained unmatched. The CDR3 sequence: CASRPGLSYNEQFF. The CDR3 coding sequence is TGTGCCAGCAGGCCGGGACTATCCTACAATGAGCAGTTCTTC.

V gene TRBV7-9 combines with J gene TRBJ2-1, with D hard to call. Trimming took off 3 bases at V and 5 bases at J, with 5 bases between the two ends. The CDR3 length is 12 residues. From germline, CDR1 is SEHNR and CDR2 FQNEAQ (reference sequence). In DNA, the CDR3 is TGTGCCAGCAGCTTCCAGAACAATGAGCAGTTCTTC. This translates into CASSFQNNEQFF.

CDR3 bases: TGTGCCAGCACCCTTTCCGGCTTTTCGGGCACTGAAGCTTTCTTT. It is translated as CASTLSGFSGTEAFF. This sequence joins TRBV25-1 and TRBJ1-1; D unclear. Per germline, CDR1 MGHDK and CDR2 SYGVNS. Trimming pared 7 bases from V and 4 bases from J, leaving 19 bases between. This CDR3 is built from 15 residues. The full variable domain, rest sourced from reference TRBV25-1 and TRBJ1-1, is EADIYQTPRYLVIGTGKKITLECSQTMGHDKMYWYQQDPGMELHLIHYSYGVNSTEKGDLSSESTVSRIRTEHFPLTLESARPSHTSQYLCASTLSGFSGTEAFFGQGTRLTVV.

V and J are TRBV5-1 and TRBJ2-3; 9 bases fit TRBD2. This CDR3 is 15 amino acids long. V shed 3 bases and J 1 base; nucleotides not matched to a gene: 3. CDR1 is SGHRS and CDR2 is YFSETQ in the germline V gene. The CDR3 DNA follows: TGCGCCAGCAGCTCCTTAGCGGGGGGCACAGATACGCAGTATTTT. Protein: CASSSLAGGTDTQYF.

This clone was counted a single time. The chain joins TRBV5-1 to TRBJ2-3; 7 positions match TRBD2. The length of the CDR3 is 16 residues. CDR1 and CDR2 from the germline V gene are SGHRS and YFSETQ. V shed 5 bases and J 1 base; nucleotides not matched to a gene: 10. The CDR3 DNA follows: TGCGCCAGCAGTGAGACGTTCGCGGGGGGCACAGATACGCAGTATTTT. It specifies CASSETFAGGTDTQYF.

The chain joins TRBV18 to TRBJ2-2; D gene ambiguous. V lost 8 bases to trimming and J lost 0 bases, with 4 bases between them. Germline V gene lookup returns CDR1 KGHSH and CDR2 LQKENI. There are 12 residues in the CDR3. CDR3 sequence: CASHPNTGELFF. The CDR3 region has the DNA TGTGCCAGCCATCCGAACACCGGGGAGCTGTTTTTT.

Concerning this clone itself: One end of the junction varies from germline; a read error may be responsible. This CDR3 is also generated by other DNA sequences in the sample. The CDR3, as DNA: TGTGCCAGCAGCAAACAGGTCCCTGGGGCCAACGTCCTGACTTTT. Amino acid sequence: CASSKQVPGANVLTF. The chain couples TRBV2 to TRBJ2-6; D is possibly TRBD1 (5 bases). The CDR3 loop spans 15 amino acids. Germline V lookup: CDR1 SNHLY, CDR2 FYNNEI. The variable domain in full, completed from reference TRBV2 and TRBJ2-6, reads EPEVTQTPSHQVTQMGQEVILRCVPISNHLYFYWYRQILGQKVEFLVSFYNNEISEKSEIFDDQFSVERPDGSNFTLKIRSTKLEDSAMYFCASSKQVPGANVLTFGAGSRLTVL.

CDR3 sequence (DNA): TGCGCCAGCAGCTTGTCTTCAGAACCGAACACTGAAGCTTTCTTT. It codes for CASSLSSEPNTEAFF. V usage is TRBV5-1 and J usage is TRBJ1-1; D is unclear. This CDR3 has 15 amino acids. Germline V gene lookup returns CDR1 SGHRS and CDR2 YFSETQ. Trimming took 1 base from V and 1 from J, leaving 11 bases between them.

This clone appeared once. The CDR3 sequence: CASSSLRGGTAPEQYF. The CDR3, as DNA: TGTGCCAGCAGTTCATTGCGTGGCGGGACGGCCCCCGAGCAGTACTTC. This rearrangement joins TRBV27 to TRBJ2-7, with D possibly TRBD2 on 6 matching bases. The germline V gene has CDR1 MNHEY and CDR2 SMNVEV (reference sequence). V was pared by 4 bases and J by 6 bases, with 22 bases between. The CDR3 extends over 16 amino acids.

V gene TRBV5-1 combines with J gene TRBJ1-5; 12 nucleotides agree with TRBD1. This CDR3 spans 15 amino acids. Unmatched junction bases numbered 5, after V lost 4 bases and J lost 6 bases. CDR1 is SGHRS, CDR2 YFSETQ, per germline. CDR3 region: CASSPGTGGTQPQHF. In nucleotides, the CDR3 is TGCGCCAGCAGCCCCGGGACAGGGGGCACTCAGCCCCAGCATTTT.

The rearrangement uses TRBV10-2 and TRBJ1-2; D is possibly TRBD1 (5 bases). Germline CDR1 is WSHSY and CDR2 is SAAADI. Trimming stripped 6 bases from V and 6 bases from J, with 14 bases between. The CDR3 is made up of 13 amino acids. The CDR3 DNA reads as TGCGCCAGCAGACAAACAGGCCAGGATGGCTACACCTTC. Protein product: CASRQTGQDGYTF.

CDR3 in DNA: TGTGCCAGCAGAGCGGGACTTAGCTCCTACAATGAGCAGTTCTTC. Protein sequence: CASRAGLSSYNEQFF. The chain recombines TRBV6-5 with TRBJ2-1; TRBD2 matches at 7 bases. The CDR3 extends over 15 amino acids. V lost 6 bases, J lost 0 bases, and 5 bases stayed unmatched. CDR1 is MNHEY and CDR2 is SVGAGI in the germline V gene.

The CDR3 nucleotides are TGTGCCAGCGGATCCGGGACTAGCGGGAGGAAGTTCTTC. Its protein product is CASGSGTSGRKFF. The chain recombines TRBV25-1 with TRBJ2-1; 15 bases line up with TRBD2. Trimming at V came to 8 bases and at J to 14 bases, leaving 7 bases not matched to a gene. This CDR3 has 13 residues. Per the germline V gene, CDR1 is MGHDK and CDR2 is SYGVNS.

The V gene is TRBV5-1, the J gene TRBJ2-3; 11 bases fit TRBD1. Germline CDR1 reads SGHRS; CDR2 reads YFSETQ. The CDR3 sequence is 16 residues long. The V and J ends lost 3 bases and 3 bases, in that order; junction bases with no gene match: 6. CDR3 DNA sequence: TGCGCCAGCAGCTCCAGGACAGGGGGCTTGACAGATACGCAGTATTTT. Its protein product is CASSSRTGGLTDTQYF.